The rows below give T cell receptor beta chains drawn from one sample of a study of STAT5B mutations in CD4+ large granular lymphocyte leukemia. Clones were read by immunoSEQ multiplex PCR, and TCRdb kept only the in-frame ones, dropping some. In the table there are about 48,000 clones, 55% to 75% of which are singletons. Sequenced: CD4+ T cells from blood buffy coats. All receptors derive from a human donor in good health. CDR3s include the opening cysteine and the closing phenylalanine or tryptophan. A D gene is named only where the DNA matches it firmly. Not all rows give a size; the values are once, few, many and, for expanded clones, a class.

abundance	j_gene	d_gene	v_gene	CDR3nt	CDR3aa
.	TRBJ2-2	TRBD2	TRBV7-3	TGTGCCAGCAGCTTACGTGGGGGGGGAACCGGGGAGCTGTTTTTT	CASSLRGGGTGELFF
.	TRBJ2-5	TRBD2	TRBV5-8	TGTGCCAGCAGCCCATGGACTAGCGGGGTTCAAGAGACCCAGTACTTC	CASSPWTSGVQETQYF
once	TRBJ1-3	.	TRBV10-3	TGTGCCATCAGTAGGGCAGGGTCTGGAAACACCATATATTTT	CAISRAGSGNTIYF
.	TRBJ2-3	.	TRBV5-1	TGCGCCAGCAGCTTGACTACCTCTAGCACAGATACGCAGTATTTT	CASSLTTSSTDTQYF
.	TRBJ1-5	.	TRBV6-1	TGTGCCAGCAGTGCCGACAGGAGCAATCAGCCCCAGCATTTT	CASSADRSNQPQHF
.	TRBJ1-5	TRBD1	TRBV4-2	TGTGCCAGCAGCCAAGATGGGGACAGTCAGAATCAGCCCCAGCATTTT	CASSQDGDSQNQPQHF
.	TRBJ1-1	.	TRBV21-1	TGTGCCAGCAGCTTCCGCCGGAAACCAAACACTGAAGCTTTCTTT	CASSFRRKPNTEAFF
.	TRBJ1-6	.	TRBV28	TGTGCCAGCAGTTCAGGGACCTATAATTCACCCCTCCACTTT	CASSSGTYNSPLHF
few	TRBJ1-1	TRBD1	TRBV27	TGTGCCAGCAGCCCCCGGACAGGGCTCTTGGGAGCTTTCTTT	CASSPRTGLLGAFF
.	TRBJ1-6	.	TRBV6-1	TGTGCCTCAGGGCGAGTATGGAATTCACCCCTCCACTTT	CASGRVWNSPLHF
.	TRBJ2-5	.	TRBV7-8	TGTGCCAGCAGCTTAGTGGTCCAGTCCGGGGCCCAGTACTTC	CASSLVVQSGAQYF
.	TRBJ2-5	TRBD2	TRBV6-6	TGTGCCAGCAGACTAGCGGGGGGAGAGACCCAGTACTTC	CASRLAGGETQYF
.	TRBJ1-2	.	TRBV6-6	TGTGCCAGCAGTCCAGGGAATTACGGCTACACCTTC	CASSPGNYGYTF
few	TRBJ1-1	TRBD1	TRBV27	TGTGCCAGCAGGCAGCCAGGGGGCCCGAACACTGAAGCTTTCTTT	CASRQPGGPNTEAFF
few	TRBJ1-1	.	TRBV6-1	TGTGCCAGCACCGAAAGGGTCACTGAAGCTTTCTTT	CASTERVTEAFF
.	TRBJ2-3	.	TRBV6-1	TGTGCCAGCACCCCTGTGGGGAGCACAGATACGCAGTATTTT	CASTPVGSTDTQYF
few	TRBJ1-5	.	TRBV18	TGTGCCAGCTCAGCGTTCGAGACAGAGAATCAGCCCCAGCATTTT	CASSAFETENQPQHF
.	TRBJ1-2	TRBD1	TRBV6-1	TGTGCCAGCAGTGAACTGTGGGGACAGGGCTACACCTTC	CASSELWGQGYTF
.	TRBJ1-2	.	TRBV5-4	TGTGCCAGCAGCCAGTCGGCAGGGCTCGAATTATCCTATGGCTACACCTTC	CASSQSAGLELSYGYTF
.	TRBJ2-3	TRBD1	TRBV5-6	TGTGCCAGCAGCTTGGAAACAGGGGGCCAGTATTTT	CASSLETGGQYF
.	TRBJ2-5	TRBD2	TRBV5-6	TGTGCCAGCAGCTTGAGGGAGGGCCCTGGAGAGACCCAGTACTTC	CASSLREGPGETQYF
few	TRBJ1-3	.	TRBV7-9	TGTGCCAGCAGCTTAGTCTCTCGGGGATTTTCTGGAAACACCATATATTTT	CASSLVSRGFSGNTIYF
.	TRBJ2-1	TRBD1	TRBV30	TGTGCCTGGAGTTCATTTGGACAGGGCGTTGAGCAGTTCTTC	CAWSSFGQGVEQFF
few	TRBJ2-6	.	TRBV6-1	TGTGCCAGCAAAGACAGCCTGAGAGGGGCCAACGTCCTGACTTTC	CASKDSLRGANVLTF
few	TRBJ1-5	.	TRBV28	TGTGCCAGCAGTTTAAGGTGGGGAAATCGGCCCCAGCATTTT	CASSLRWGNRPQHF
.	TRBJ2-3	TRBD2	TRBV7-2	TGTGCCAGCAGCTTAGGGACTAGCGGGGGTAGGGCAGATACGCAGTATTTT	CASSLGTSGGRADTQYF
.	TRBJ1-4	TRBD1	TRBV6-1	TGTGCCAGCAGTGCGACAGGGGTTGAAAAACTGTTTTTT	CASSATGVEKLFF
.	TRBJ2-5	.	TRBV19	TGTGCCAGTAGTATGGCCCGGGAGACCCAGTACTTC	CASSMARETQYF
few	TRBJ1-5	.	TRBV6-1	TGTGCCAGCAGGGACCCCAATCAGCCCCAGCATTTT	CASRDPNQPQHF
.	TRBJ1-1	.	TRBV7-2	TGTGCCAGCAGCCCCCGACGGAACACTGAAGCTTTCTTT	CASSPRRNTEAFF
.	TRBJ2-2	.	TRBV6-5	TGTGCCAGCAGCAAGGCTGGGGGTAAATGGGAGCTGTTTTTT	CASSKAGGKWELFF
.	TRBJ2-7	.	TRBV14	TGTGCCAGCAGCCCTCAGCCGGCGTTCGCCTCGGGGTCCTACGAGCAGTACTTC	CASSPQPAFASGSYEQYF
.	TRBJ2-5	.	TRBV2	TGTGCCAGCAGCGACGAATCGGGGACCCAGTACTTC	CASSDESGTQYF
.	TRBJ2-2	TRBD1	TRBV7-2	TGTGCCAGCAGCCCTTCGATGAACAGGGGTTTGGCCGGGGAGCTGTTTTTT	CASSPSMNRGLAGELFF
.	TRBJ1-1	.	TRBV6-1	TGTGCCAGCAGTGAAATGGCGGGAATGAACACTGAAGCTTTCTTT	CASSEMAGMNTEAFF
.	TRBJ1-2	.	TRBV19	TGTGCCAGTAGTATAGATCCTGGGGACGGCTACACCTTC	CASSIDPGDGYTF
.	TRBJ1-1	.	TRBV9	TGTGCCAGCAGCGTAGCTCCACAGATAAACACTGAAGCTTTCTTT	CASSVAPQINTEAFF
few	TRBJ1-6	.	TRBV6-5	TGTGCCAGCAGTTACTCCTCGACTCCCGGAAATTCACCCCTCCACTTT	CASSYSSTPGNSPLHF
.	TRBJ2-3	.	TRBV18	TGTGCCAGCTCACCGCCTAGCGTCCCTACGCAGTATTTT	CASSPPSVPTQYF
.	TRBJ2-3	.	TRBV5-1	TGCGCCAGCAGCCCAAACTCAGATACGCAGTATTTT	CASSPNSDTQYF
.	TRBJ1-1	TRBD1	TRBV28	TGTGCCAGCAGTCCTGGGACAGCCATGAACACTGAAGCTTTCTTT	CASSPGTAMNTEAFF
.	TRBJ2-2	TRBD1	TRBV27	TGTGCCAGCAGAGAGGGACAGGAGCACGGGGAGCTGTTTTTT	CASREGQEHGELFF
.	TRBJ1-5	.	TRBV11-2	TGTGCCAGCAGCTTAGAATCCGACAGTAGCAATCAGCCCCAGCATTTT	CASSLESDSSNQPQHF
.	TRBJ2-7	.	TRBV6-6	TGTGCCAGCAGTGCCGGGCCCAGCTCCTACGAGCAGTACTTC	CASSAGPSSYEQYF
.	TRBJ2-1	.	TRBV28	TGTGCCAGCAGCCTATCCGGGACTGTCCTACCTGAGCAGTTCTTC	CASSLSGTVLPEQFF
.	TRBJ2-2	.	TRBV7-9	TGTGCCAGCAGCTTCCCCAGGGGGGCGAACACCGGGGAGCTGTTTTTT	CASSFPRGANTGELFF
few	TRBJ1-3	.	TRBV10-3	TGTGCCATCGGGGGCAGAAGCTCTGGAAACACCATATATTTT	CAIGGRSSGNTIYF
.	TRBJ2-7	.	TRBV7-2	TGTGCCAGCAGCTTGTTACACAGCTCCTACGAGCAGTACTTC	CASSLLHSSYEQYF
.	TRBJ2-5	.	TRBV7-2	TGTGCCAGCAGCTTATGGGTCGGGGAGACCCAGTACTTC	CASSLWVGETQYF
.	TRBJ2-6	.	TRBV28	TGTGCCAGCAGTTTGCCCGGGGGCGACCTCTCTGGGGCCAACGTCCTGACTTTC	CASSLPGGDLSGANVLTF
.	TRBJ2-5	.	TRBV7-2	TGTGCCAGCAGCTTATCTCTAGCAGAGACCCAGTACTTC	CASSLSLAETQYF
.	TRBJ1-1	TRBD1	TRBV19	TGTGCCAGTAGTGAGGGGGCTGGCACTGAAGCTTTCTTT	CASSEGAGTEAFF
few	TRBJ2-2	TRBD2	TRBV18	TGTGCCAGCTCACCAGGACTAGCGGGGGACACCGGGGAGCTGTTTTTT	CASSPGLAGDTGELFF
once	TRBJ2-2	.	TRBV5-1	TGCGCCAGCAGCAGGGCCCAGAGCACCGGGGAGCTGTTTTTT	CASSRAQSTGELFF
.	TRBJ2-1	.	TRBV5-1	TGCGCCAGCAGCTTGGCGAACAATGAGCAGTTCTTC	CASSLANNEQFF
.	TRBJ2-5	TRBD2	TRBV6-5	TGTGCCAGCAGTTCTAGCGGGGGGGCAGGGGAGACCCAGTACTTC	CASSSSGGAGETQYF